This T cell receptor (beta chain) was retrieved from a study of beta chain features in type 1 diabetes. Looking at the study overall: Examination of sorted cells across all samples involved about 100,000,000 cells. Overall study findings and caveats: TCRB CDR3 length was moderately but significantly reduced in all four CD4+ subsets of Type 1 diabetes patients. The study found that naive, central memory and Treg TCRB repertoires appeared more similar in patients than in healthy donors.

Sorting with CD45RO/CCR7/CD25/CD127/CD95/CD27 yielded naive, central memory, regulatory and stem-like memory CD4+ cells. The CDR3 consists of 16 residues. Trimming cost V 5 bases and J 4 bases; bases outside gene matches: 6. The germline V gene has CDR1 SGHVS and CDR2 FQNEAQ. Sequencing targeted expressed TCRB transcripts, as all isolated RNA had been reverse transcribed. TCRdb's table, derived via immunoSEQ multiplex PCR, lists solely in-frame clones and lacks some. The sample holds around 160,000 clones; under 60% are singletons and the top ten take over 0.4%. This clone was found a few times. As yet, its antigen is unknown.

The sequence came from a young man in good health. This sequence joins TRBV7-8 and TRBJ2-3, with 13 bases identical to TRBD2. The sequenced material came from Tregs from blood. The CDR3 region is CASSPRTSGRPDTQYF. CDR3 nucleotides: TGTGCCAGCAGCCCTCGGACTAGCGGGAGACCAGATACGCAGTATTTT.